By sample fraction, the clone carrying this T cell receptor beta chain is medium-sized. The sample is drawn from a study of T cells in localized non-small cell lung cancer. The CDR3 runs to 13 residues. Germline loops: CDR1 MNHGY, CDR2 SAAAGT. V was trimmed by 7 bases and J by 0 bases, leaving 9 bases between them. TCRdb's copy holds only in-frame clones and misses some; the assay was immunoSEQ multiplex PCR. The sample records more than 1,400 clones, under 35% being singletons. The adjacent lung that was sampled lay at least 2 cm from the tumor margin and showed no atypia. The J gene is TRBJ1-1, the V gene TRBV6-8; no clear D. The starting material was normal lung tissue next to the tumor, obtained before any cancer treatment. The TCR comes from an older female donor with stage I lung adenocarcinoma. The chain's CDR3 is CASTETMNTEAFF. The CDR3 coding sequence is TGTGCCAGCACCGAAACAATGAACACTGAAGCTTTCTTT.